The next 14 T cell receptor beta chains were all read from a single sample in a study of Graves' ophthalmopathy and Graves' hyperthyroidism. Amplification from RNA transcripts yielded the TCR beta CDR3 regions. RT-PCR was first run with HTBI primers, then multiplex PCR in a second round. TCRdb re-analysed the multiplex PCR reads in MiXCR, keeping a single row per CDR3 protein. The repertoire includes 350,000 to 400,000 distinct CDR3 sequences, 15% of them detected once, and around 7% sits in the top ten. The sample consisted of peripheral blood. The receptors shown here come from a woman under 30 with stable Graves' hyperthyroidism.

This chain connects TRBV28 to TRBJ2-5; D ambiguous. The CDR3 contains 12 residues. The V gene's germline CDR1 is MDHEN and CDR2 SYDVKM. V lost 6 bases and J lost 3, with 8 bases in between. The CDR3 is CASRQGKETQYF. CDR3 sequence (DNA): TGTGCCAGCAGGCAAGGCAAAGAGACCCAGTACTTC.

This clonotype was detected ten times or more. The gene calls are TRBV19 and TRBJ1-1; D not certain. Germline-derived CDR1 and CDR2 are LNHDA and SQIVND (reference sequence). The germline V and J ends were trimmed by 3 bases and 5 bases, with 10 bases remaining between them. The CDR3 covers 13 residues. CDR3 in amino acids: CASSIQGGTEAFF. CDR3 sequence (DNA): TGTGCCAGTAGTATCCAAGGCGGGACTGAAGCTTTCTTT. The full variable domain, its missing parts supplied by reference TRBV19 and TRBJ1-1, is DGGITQSPKYLFRKEGQNVTLSCEQNLNHDAMYWYRQDPGQGLRLIYYSQIVNDFQKGDIAEGYSVSREKKESFPLTVTSAQKNPTAFYLCASSIQGGTEAFFGQGTRLTVV.

The table lists this clonotype with many counts. This sequence joins TRBV20-1 and TRBJ2-7, with D maybe TRBD1 (5 bases). Trimming removed 0 bases at V and 0 bases at J, with 15 bases between. This CDR3 comprises 16 residues. CDR1 is DFQATT, CDR2 SNEGSKA, per germline (reference sequence). In DNA, the CDR3 is TGCAGTGCTAGAGATACAAGGGGCCTTAGCTCCTACGAGCAGTACTTC. It is translated as CSARDTRGLSSYEQYF.

This clonotype showed up many times. The chain carries TRBV12-3 or TRBV12-4 and TRBJ2-3; no clear D. This CDR3 region has 12 residues. V dropped 1 base and J dropped 8 bases, with 7 bases sitting between them. The chain's CDR3 is CASSLEGSTQYF. For the CDR3, the DNA is TGTGCCAGCAGTTTAGAAGGTAGTACGCAGTATTTT.

This clonotype was observed many times. The genes are TRBV6-1 and TRBJ1-2; D might be TRBD1 (5 bases). V was trimmed by 6 bases and J by 5 bases, leaving 16 bases between them. The CDR3 covers 14 residues. From germline, CDR1 is MNHNS and CDR2 SASEGT. CDR3 bases: TGTGCCAGCAGAATGGGGGAGGGTTTATATGGCTACACCTTC. Translated: CASRMGEGLYGYTF.

This clonotype showed up many times. V is TRBV15 and J is TRBJ2-7, with D hard to call. Trimming removed 6 bases at V and 0 bases at J, with 9 bases between. Germline V gives CDR1 LNHNV, CDR2 YYDKDF (reference sequence). The CDR3 covers 13 residues. CDR3 DNA sequence: TGTGCCACCAGTAGACCCCGCTCCTACGAGCAGTACTTC. The encoded protein is CATSRPRSYEQYF.

This clonotype was seen many times. This chain connects TRBV7-8 to TRBJ1-1; 10 nucleotides agree with TRBD1. V lost 5 bases, J lost 5 bases, and 8 bases stayed unmatched. In germline, CDR1 is SGHVS, CDR2 FQNEAQ. The length of the CDR3 is 15 residues. The chain's CDR3 is CASSPRGTGVTEAFF. CDR3 bases: TGTGCCAGCAGCCCTAGAGGGACAGGGGTAACTGAAGCTTTCTTT.

There are many counts of this clonotype. The V call is TRBV5-1, the J call TRBJ1-1; D unresolved. Germline CDR1 and CDR2: SGHRS and YFSETQ. The V gene lost 4 bases and the J gene lost 3 bases, with 7 bases spanning the gap. This CDR3 contains 12 residues. The CDR3 DNA follows: TGCGCCAGCAGCCAGGACGACACTGAAGCTTTCTTT. This gives the protein CASSQDDTEAFF.

This clonotype was detected ten times or more. The chain uses TRBV12-3 or TRBV12-4 and TRBJ2-7; 8 positions agree with TRBD1. This CDR3 has 14 amino acids. V lost 5 bases, J lost 4 bases, and 7 bases stayed unmatched. CDR3 residues: CASSRQGLGYEQYF. DNA for the CDR3: TGTGCCAGCAGTCGACAGGGGCTGGGGTACGAGCAGTACTTC.

This clonotype was detected many times. The chain has TRBV4-2 and TRBJ2-5; 9 nucleotides match TRBD2. In germline, CDR1 is LGHNA, CDR2 YNFKEQ. The V and J ends lost 0 bases and 5 bases, in that order; junction bases with no gene match: 7. The CDR3 is 16 amino acids. CDR3 DNA sequence: TGTGCCAGCAGCCAAGATGACGCGGGGGGGCCGGAGACCCAGTACTTC. Its protein is CASSQDDAGGPETQYF.

This chain joins TRBV6-1 and TRBJ2-2; 7 bases fit TRBD1. V lost 8 bases, J lost 3 bases, and 3 bases stayed unmatched. This CDR3 is built from 13 residues. From germline, CDR1 is MNHNS and CDR2 SASEGT. The CDR3 DNA is TGTGCCAGCGGGGACAGCTACACCGGGGAGCTGTTTTTT. It translates to CASGDSYTGELFF.

This clonotype showed up many times. The V gene is TRBV5-1, the J gene TRBJ2-7; D unclear. V was cut by 0 bases and J by 2 bases, with 9 bases left in between. Germline CDR1 reads SGHRS; CDR2 reads YFSETQ. The CDR3 totals 14 residues. The CDR3 is CASSLEPVPYEQYF. The CDR3 coding sequence is TGCGCCAGCAGCTTGGAGCCAGTCCCCTACGAGCAGTACTTC.

This clonotype was seen at least ten times. V usage is TRBV12-3 or TRBV12-4 and J usage is TRBJ2-5, with D possibly being TRBD2 (6 bases). The CDR3 is 15 residues long. Trimming pared 2 bases from V and 1 base from J, leaving 11 bases between. The CDR3 sequence: CASSLIAGSQETQYF. The CDR3 coding sequence is TGTGCCAGCAGTTTAATTGCGGGGAGCCAAGAGACCCAGTACTTC.

Of note for this clonotype: Given a much more abundant clone one base away, this may be a read error. The conserved closing phenylalanine or tryptophan is absent in this CDR3, likely reflecting a read error. The chain recombines TRBV14 with TRBJ2-7; a possible D gene is TRBD2 (6 bases). Per germline, CDR1 SGHDN and CDR2 FVKESK. The CDR3 is made up of 19 amino acids. The V gene lost 1 base and the J gene lost 1 base, with 23 bases spanning the gap. The DNA of the CDR3 is TGTGCCAGCAGCCAAGTGGGGAGGATTGTGGCAGGGAGTTCCTACGAGCAGTACTCC. This sequence encodes CASSQVGRIVAGSSYEQYS.